Below are 21 T cell receptor beta chains sequenced from a single sample in a study of blood T cell repertoires in COVID-19. Libraries were prepared by immunoSEQ multiplex PCR; TCRdb keeps only in-frame clonotypes and omits some of them. The top ten hold about 3% of the sample, which has fewer than 350,000 clones, 85% to 95% seen once. Source material: PBMCs or T cells enriched from blood (not recorded which). These receptors were collected from a man in his forties who had been exposed to COVID-19.

The chain joins TRBV5-4 to TRBJ1-2; TRBD1 matches 9 bases. Germline CDR1 SGHNT, CDR2 YYREEE (reference sequence). V shed 3 bases, J shed 1 base, and the junction held 7 bases outside the gene matches. CDR3 length: 16 amino acids. CDR3 amino acids: CASSSLGQGLNYGYTF. Here the CDR3 DNA reads TGTGCCAGCAGCTCCTTGGGACAGGGACTTAACTATGGCTACACCTTC.

The V call is TRBV2, the J call TRBJ1-2, with D maybe TRBD1 (5 bases). CDR3 length equals 13 residues. Germline V gene lookup returns CDR1 SNHLY and CDR2 FYNNEI. With 8 bases removed from V and 2 bases from J, the gap between germline ends came to 12 bases. CDR3 sequence: CASLTGLNYGYTF. Here the CDR3 DNA reads TGTGCCAGCTTAACGGGACTAAACTATGGCTACACCTTC.

This clone has a handful of counts. The CDR3 sequence is CASSSYRSNTGELFF. The CDR3 nucleotides read TGTGCCAGCAGCTCTTACAGATCGAACACCGGGGAGCTGTTTTTT. The V gene is TRBV7-6, the J gene TRBJ2-2; D is uncertain. CDR3 length: 15 residues. Germline lookup yields CDR1 SGHVS and CDR2 FNYEAQ. Trimming took off 4 bases at V and 0 bases at J, with 9 bases between the two ends.

CDR3: CAISDSGGYNQPQHF. In DNA form, the CDR3 reads TGTGCCATCAGTGACTCAGGGGGCTACAATCAGCCCCAGCATTTT. This chain uses TRBV10-3 with TRBJ1-5, with 8 positions matching TRBD1. The CDR3 extends over 15 amino acids. Germline values: CDR1 ENHRY, CDR2 SYGVKD. The V segment lost 3 bases and the J segment 3 bases; nucleotides outside the gene matches: 4.

This rearrangement joins TRBV5-1 to TRBJ1-3; no firm D call. Germline V gives CDR1 SGHRS, CDR2 YFSETQ. The germline V and J ends were trimmed by 4 bases and 5 bases, with 13 bases remaining between them. The CDR3 sequence is 14 residues long. The CDR3 bases are TGCGCCAGCAGCCCCGAGTCGCCGAGAAACACCATATATTTT. Amino acids: CASSPESPRNTIYF.

This chain connects TRBV14 to TRBJ1-1, with D unclear. The CDR3 runs to 16 residues. The germline gives CDR1 SGHDN, CDR2 FVKESK. Trimming cost V 4 bases and J 3 bases, with 18 bases left between them. This chain's CDR3 is CASSRYVLTTDTEAFF. The CDR3, as DNA: TGTGCCAGCAGCCGATATGTCTTGACTACAGACACTGAAGCTTTCTTT.

This chain uses TRBV29-1 with TRBJ1-1, with 7 bases identical to TRBD1. The CDR3 is 13 amino acids. Germline CDR1 and CDR2: SQVTM and ANQGSEA. V was clipped by 4 bases and J by 3 bases; unmatched bases: 5. CDR3 DNA: TGCAGCGTTGTTCCACAGGGGTACACTGAAGCTTTCTTT. This codes for CSVVPQGYTEAFF.

V is TRBV10-3 and J is TRBJ2-2, with TRBD2 matching over 13 bases. Germline loops: CDR1 ENHRY, CDR2 SYGVKD. The CDR3 totals 16 residues. Losses at the gene ends were 2 bases for V and 9 bases for J; bases not matched to a gene: 6. This CDR3 is CAISETSGRARRELFF. CDR3 nucleotide sequence: TGTGCCATCAGTGAGACTAGCGGGAGGGCGAGAAGGGAGCTGTTTTTT.

The chain uses TRBV5-1 and TRBJ2-4, with 12 bases lining up with TRBD2. This CDR3 is built from 17 residues. After removal of 0 bases from V and 8 bases from J, the junction contained 9 bases not matched to a gene. The germline CDR1 and CDR2 sequences are SGHRS and YFSETQ. In DNA form, the CDR3 reads TGCGCCAGCAGCTTGGGGACTAGCGGGGTAGACGAGGACATTCAGTACTTC. Translated: CASSLGTSGVDEDIQYF.

The CDR3 coding sequence is TGTGCCTGGAGTGCGCCAGGGGGCATTGGAGATACGCAGTATTTT. Translating it yields CAWSAPGGIGDTQYF. The chain has TRBV30 and TRBJ2-3; 8 bases map to TRBD1. The junction had 8 bases not matched to a gene; V was cut back by 1 base and J by 5 bases. The CDR3 sequence is 15 residues long. Germline values: CDR1 GTSNPN, CDR2 SVGIG (reference sequence).

The rearrangement uses TRBV5-1 and TRBJ2-1, with 11 bases matching TRBD2. Germline lookup yields CDR1 SGHRS and CDR2 YFSETQ. The CDR3 spans 16 residues. The V gene end was trimmed by 7 bases and the J gene end by 5 bases; junction bases not matched to a gene: 11. Written as DNA, the CDR3 is TGCGCCAGCGGGTTGTCTACTAGCGGGAGAAACAATGAGCAGTTCTTC. It codes for CASGLSTSGRNNEQFF.

V usage is TRBV19 and J usage is TRBJ1-4; tentatively, D is TRBD1 (5 bases). The germline V gene has CDR1 LNHDA and CDR2 SQIVND (reference sequence). This CDR3 contains 16 residues. Trimming pared 1 base from V and 3 bases from J, leaving 12 bases between. The CDR3 DNA is TGTGCCAGTAGTATAGTGGAGGGGATCGCTAATGAAAAACTGTTTTTT. Its protein is CASSIVEGIANEKLFF.

The genes are TRBV30 and TRBJ1-6; 9 positions agree with TRBD1. This CDR3 is 12 amino acids long. V lost 8 bases to trimming and J lost 9 bases; unmatched junction nucleotides: 5. CDR1 and CDR2 from the germline V gene are GTSNPN and SVGIG (reference sequence). CDR3: CAQGQGVSPLHF. CDR3 coding DNA: TGTGCCCAGGGACAGGGTGTTTCACCCCTCCACTTT.

CDR3 region: CASSPDRGVYNEQFF. As DNA, the CDR3 is TGTGCCAGCAGCCCTGACAGGGGCGTATACAATGAGCAGTTCTTC. The chain recombines TRBV11-2 with TRBJ2-1; 8 positions match TRBD1. Trimming took 5 bases from V and 4 from J; bases not matched to a gene: 7. The CDR3 is 15 residues long. Germline V CDR1 and CDR2: SGHAT, FQNNGV.

The gene calls are TRBV3-1 (or the pseudogene TRBV3-2) and TRBJ1-2; weak D call: TRBD1 (5 bases). V gave up 1 base and J gave up 4 bases, with 10 bases separating them. The CDR3 spans 14 residues. Germline lookup yields CDR1 LGHDT and CDR2 YNNKEL (reference sequence). The CDR3 nucleotides read TGTGCCAGCAGCCAAGCAGGGCAGATCTATGGCTACACCTTC. It is translated as CASSQAGQIYGYTF.

A remark on this clone: Other DNA sequences of this sample code for an identical CDR3. The chain recombines TRBV9 with TRBJ2-2; no clear D gene. The CDR3 contains 15 residues. Germline-derived CDR1 and CDR2 are SGDLS and YYNGEE. Between the trimmed V and J ends, which lost 0 bases and 0 bases, there was a span of 6 bases. This chain's CDR3 is CASSVGLANTGELFF. CDR3 bases: TGTGCCAGCAGCGTAGGGCTAGCGAACACCGGGGAGCTGTTTTTT.

The chain uses TRBV28 and TRBJ2-7, with 7 bases that match TRBD2. V lost 5 bases, J lost 2 bases, and 3 bases stayed unmatched. Germline V gene lookup returns CDR1 MDHEN and CDR2 SYDVKM. The CDR3 is 13 residues long. CDR3 DNA: TGTGCCAGCAGTCCTAGCGGTCCCTACGAGCAGTACTTC. Its translation: CASSPSGPYEQYF.

This chain uses TRBV5-1 with TRBJ2-1, with TRBD2 matching 9 bases. CDR3 length: 15 residues. Germline V gene sequence: CDR1 SGHRS, CDR2 YFSETQ. The junction had 9 bases not matched to a gene; V was cut back by 3 bases and J by 8 bases. This chain's CDR3 is CASSWLAGGMDEQFF. The CDR3 region has the DNA TGCGCCAGCAGCTGGCTTGCGGGAGGGATGGATGAGCAGTTCTTC.

Written as DNA, the CDR3 is TGTGCCAGCAGCGACGACTTCCTATACAATGAGCAGTTCTTC. Translation: CASSDDFLYNEQFF. This sequence joins TRBV7-6 and TRBJ2-1; no definite D call. The ends were cut back, 5 bases at V and 4 bases at J, with 12 bases in the middle. The CDR3 runs to 14 residues. Germline CDR1 reads SGHVS; CDR2 reads FNYEAQ.

The chain employs TRBV30 and TRBJ1-2; possible D gene TRBD1, 5 bases. V shed 5 bases and J shed 8 bases, with 15 bases lying between them. CDR3 length: 12 residues. In germline, CDR1 is GTSNPN, CDR2 SVGIG (reference sequence). The CDR3 reads CAWRRDLSGYTF. The CDR3 DNA sequence: TGTGCCTGGCGCAGGGATCTCTCGGGCTACACCTTC.

This chain connects TRBV7-2 to TRBJ1-5; D call uncertain. The CDR3 runs to 13 residues. Trimming removed 1 base at V and 7 bases at J, with 8 bases between. CDR1 and CDR2 from the germline V gene are SGHTA and FQGNSA. CDR3 loop: CASSLGLEQPQHF. CDR3 coding DNA: TGTGCCAGCAGCTTAGGTCTAGAGCAGCCCCAGCATTTT.